This entry describes one T cell receptor (beta chain). The sample comes from a study of blood T cell repertoires in COVID-19. Study overall: Collection of acute and convalescent COVID-19 samples took place in the United States, Italy and Spain. Nucleic acid was either cDNA or gDNA, and it came from T cells, B-cell-depleted T cells, or PBMCs.

Per the original methods: Nucleated cell counts were estimated from reference gene primer amplification. Using immunoSEQ multiplex PCR, the repertoire was profiled, and TCRdb retains in-frame clones only, with some absent. V and J calls and clone size are given by that table; D and trimming were obtained from the DNA. The table includes tens of thousands of clones, less than 85% detected once. The V segment lost 5 bases and the J segment 5 bases; nucleotides outside the gene matches: 8. Per germline, CDR1 SGHTA and CDR2 FQGTGA. CDR3 length: 15 residues. The sequencing input was peripheral blood. The clonotype originates from a human donor in a cohort sampled during active COVID-19. The chain combines TRBV7-3 with TRBJ2-5, with TRBD2 matching 10 bases. CDR3 sequence (DNA): TGTGCCAGCAGCCCCAATAGCGGGAGGTGGGAGACCCAGTACTTC. Amino acids: CASSPNSGRWETQYF.